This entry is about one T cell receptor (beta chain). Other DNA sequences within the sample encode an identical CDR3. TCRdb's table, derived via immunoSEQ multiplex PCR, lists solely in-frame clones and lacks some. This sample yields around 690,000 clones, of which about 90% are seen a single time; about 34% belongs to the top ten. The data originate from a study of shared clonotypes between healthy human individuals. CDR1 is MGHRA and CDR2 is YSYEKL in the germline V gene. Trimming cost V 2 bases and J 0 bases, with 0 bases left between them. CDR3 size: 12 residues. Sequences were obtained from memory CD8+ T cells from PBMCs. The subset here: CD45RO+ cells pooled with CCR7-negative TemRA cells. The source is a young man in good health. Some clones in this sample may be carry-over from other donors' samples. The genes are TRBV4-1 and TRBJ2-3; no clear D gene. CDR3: CASSQSTDTQYF. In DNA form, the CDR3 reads TGCGCCAGCAGCCAAAGCACAGATACGCAGTATTTT.